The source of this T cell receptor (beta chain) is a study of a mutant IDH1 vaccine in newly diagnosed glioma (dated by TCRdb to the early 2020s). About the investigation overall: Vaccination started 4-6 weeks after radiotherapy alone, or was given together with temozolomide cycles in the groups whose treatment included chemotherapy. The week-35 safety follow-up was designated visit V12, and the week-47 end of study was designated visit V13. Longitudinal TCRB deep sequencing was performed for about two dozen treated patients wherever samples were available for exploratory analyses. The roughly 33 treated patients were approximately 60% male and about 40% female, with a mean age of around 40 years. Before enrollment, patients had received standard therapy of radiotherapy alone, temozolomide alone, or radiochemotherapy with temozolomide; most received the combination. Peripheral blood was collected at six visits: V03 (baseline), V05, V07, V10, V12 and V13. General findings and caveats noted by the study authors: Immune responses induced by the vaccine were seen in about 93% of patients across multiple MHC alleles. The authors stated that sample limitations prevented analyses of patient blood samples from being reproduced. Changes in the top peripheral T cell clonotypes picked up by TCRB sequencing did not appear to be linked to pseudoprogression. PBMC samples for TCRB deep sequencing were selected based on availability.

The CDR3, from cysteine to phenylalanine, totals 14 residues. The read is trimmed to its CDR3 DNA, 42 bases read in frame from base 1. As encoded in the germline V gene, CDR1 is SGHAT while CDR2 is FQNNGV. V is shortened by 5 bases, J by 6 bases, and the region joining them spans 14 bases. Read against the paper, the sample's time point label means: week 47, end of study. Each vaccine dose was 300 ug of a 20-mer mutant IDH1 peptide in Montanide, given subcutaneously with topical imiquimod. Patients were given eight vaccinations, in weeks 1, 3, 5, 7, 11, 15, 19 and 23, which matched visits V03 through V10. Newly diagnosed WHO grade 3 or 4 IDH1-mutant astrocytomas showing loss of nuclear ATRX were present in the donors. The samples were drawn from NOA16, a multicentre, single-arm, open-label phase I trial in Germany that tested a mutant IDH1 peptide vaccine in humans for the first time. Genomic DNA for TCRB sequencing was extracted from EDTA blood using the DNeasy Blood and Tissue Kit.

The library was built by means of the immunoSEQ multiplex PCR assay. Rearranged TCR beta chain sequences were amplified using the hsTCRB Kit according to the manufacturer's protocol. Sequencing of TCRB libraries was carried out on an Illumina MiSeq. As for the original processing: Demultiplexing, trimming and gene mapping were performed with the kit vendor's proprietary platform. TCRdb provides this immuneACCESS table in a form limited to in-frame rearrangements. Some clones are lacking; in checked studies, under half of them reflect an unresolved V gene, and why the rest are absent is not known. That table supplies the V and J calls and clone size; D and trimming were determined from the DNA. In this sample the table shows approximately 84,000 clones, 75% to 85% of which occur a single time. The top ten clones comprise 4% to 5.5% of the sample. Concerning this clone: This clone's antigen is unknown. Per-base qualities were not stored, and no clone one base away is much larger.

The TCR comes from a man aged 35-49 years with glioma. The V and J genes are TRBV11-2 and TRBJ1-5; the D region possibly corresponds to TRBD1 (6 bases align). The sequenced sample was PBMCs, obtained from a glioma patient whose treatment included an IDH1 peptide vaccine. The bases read TGTGCCAGCAGCCCATTAGGGGGGAGTCAGCCCCAGCATTTT. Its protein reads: CASSPLGGSQPQHF. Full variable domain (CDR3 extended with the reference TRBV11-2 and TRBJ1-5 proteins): EAGVAQSPRYKIIEKRQSVAFWCNPISGHATLYWYQQILGQGPKLLIQFQNNGVVDDSQLPKDRFSAERLKGVDSTLKIQPAKLEDSAVYLCASSPLGGSQPQHFGDGTRLSIL.